The subject of this entry is one T cell receptor beta chain. Trimming shortened V by 6 bases and J by 0 bases, and 17 bases separated the two germline ends. The CDR3 is 16 amino acids. Germline assignment: CDR1 MNHEY and CDR2 SMNVEV (reference sequence). This sample was taken from a study of cytomegalovirus exposure and HLA in healthy donors. Vbeta (60) and Jbeta (13) primers were used in the PCR. The protocol was immunoSEQ multiplex PCR, while the TCRdb copy is restricted to in-frame clones and leaves out a portion. This repertoire shows approximately 150,000 clones, approximately 84% found once; its top ten account for around 9.7%.

The material sequenced was PBMCs. The chain carries TRBV27 and TRBJ1-1; D not certain. The sequence was obtained from a woman between 55 and 75 years old in good health and CMV-seropositive. The DNA for the CDR3 is TGTGCCAGCAGGGATGGAATGGGCTCGTTGAACACTGAAGCTTTCTTT. It specifies CASRDGMGSLNTEAFF.